The T cell receptor (beta chain) under discussion was sequenced for a study of neurological immune-mediated disorders. Study observations and caveats: The greatest degree of TCR clonal expansion was observed in HTLV-1-associated myelopathy, with the lowest in multiple sclerosis, below that of healthy controls.

Many counts were recorded for this clonotype. The antigen is undetermined. Time point here: technical triplicate 3. cDNA synthesis was performed by 5'RACE with 10-nucleotide random UMIs. TCRdb ran MiXCR on the 5' RACE reads and lists one entry per CDR3 protein. The table records 45,000 or so distinct CDR3 sequences, 20% to 25% of them present only once. V was pared by 0 bases and J by 0 bases, with 18 bases between. This CDR3 contains 18 residues. CDR1 SGHRS and CDR2 YFSETQ come from the germline V gene. Sequencing was performed on PBMCs. This receptor was taken from a man between 60 and 75 years old with HTLV-1-associated myelopathy (HAM/TSP). The rearrangement uses TRBV5-1 and TRBJ1-2; TRBD1 is a possible D gene (5 bases). CDR3 sequence (DNA): TGCGCCAGCAGCTTGGCCAGGGCACGGACCACGTCTAACTATGGCTACACCTTC. It encodes CASSLARARTTSNYGYTF.